This T cell receptor beta chain was retrieved from a study of response to subunit inactivated influenza vaccine. Study results and limitations: Seasonal influenza vaccination, on each occasion, was suggested by the authors to recruit few new T cells.

This clonotype was detected only a few times. Antigen specificity is unknown. Via MiXCR, TCRdb re-called the RT-PCR reads, giving one row per CDR3 protein. This sample has a few hundred thousand distinct CDR3 sequences, with 13% to 15% found just once. Per germline, CDR1 SGHVS and CDR2 FQNEAQ. This CDR3 contains 15 residues. The germline V and J ends were trimmed by 3 bases and 5 bases, with 15 bases remaining between them. The gene calls are TRBV7-8 and TRBJ2-3, with D maybe TRBD1 (6 bases). The sequencing here drew on PBMCs from blood, taken less than 13 days after vaccination. The source of this sequence is a man aged 45-65 years who received an inactivated influenza vaccine. The DNA of the CDR3 is TGTGCCAGCAGCTTTGGTCAGGGGTCAAGAGATACGCAGTATTTT. Protein product: CASSFGQGSRDTQYF.